This T cell receptor beta chain is from a study of T cells expressing NK-cell markers. Study-wide context: According to the study, TCR beta repertoires originated from sorted CD3+CD56+NKG2C+, CD3+CD56+NKG2C- and CD3+CD56-NKG2C+ T cells.

CDR3 length: 11 amino acids. In germline, CDR1 is SQVTM, CDR2 ANQGSEA. After re-calling the 5' RACE reads, TCRdb lists one entry per CDR3 protein, DNA absent. Seen in this sample are approximately 440,000 distinct CDR3 sequences; the ten most common clones hold more than 1.4%. Sequenced material: blood T cells: a sorted CD56 or NKG2C T cell subset, CD4+ or CD8+ T cells, or bulk PBMC T cells (not recorded which). The chain employs TRBV29-1 and TRBJ2-7. This TCR was recovered from a woman between 50 and 59 years old in good health. The CDR3 loop reads CSVRTAYEQYF.